This T cell receptor (beta chain) was recorded in a study of CD8 T cells in ankylosing spondylitis (TCRdb year 2017). As for the study more broadly: The study profiled T cell receptor beta repertoires in healthy donors and ankylosing spondylitis patients to find disease-linked TCR variants. The whole study cohort included 108 healthy donors and 25 ankylosing spondylitis patients. Peripheral blood samples were taken, and synovial fluid was additionally collected from ankylosing spondylitis patients.

Study-wide findings and limitations: Significant enrichment of the disease-linked clones was reported in matched synovial fluid samples from ankylosing spondylitis patients. A TCR beta motif made up of several highly homologous amino acid variants appeared to be characteristic of blood from ankylosing spondylitis patients. Some motif variants had previously been reported in the synovial fluid and blood of reactive arthritis patients, which suggests shared mechanisms of disease initiation. The disease-linked clones had a CD8+ phenotype and were found at relatively low frequencies in peripheral blood.

The instrument was an Illumina HiSeq 2500. TCR beta libraries were prepared by quantitative 5'-RACE with molecular barcodes. Per the source publication's procedure: A new computational method based on a probabilistic model of VDJ rearrangement was used to identify disease-linked TCR variants. In TCRdb, the public reads were trimmed at Q25 with fastp and aligned with MiXCR, with productive beta chains retained. Identical CDR3 protein sequences are pooled into one entry, listed with their most common genes and DNA. The V and J calls follow TCRdb's processing rather than the paper's. The sample includes some 840,000 distinct CDR3 sequences, with approximately 10% observed a single time. 0.51% of the sample comes from the top ten. Deletion took 3 bases off V and 8 bases off J, with a span of 17 bases between the germline ends. There are 14 amino acids in the CDR3, from cysteine to phenylalanine inclusive. Solely the CDR3 DNA is kept, with 42 bases framed from the first base. The CDR1 and CDR2 encoded by the germline V gene are SQVTM and ANQGSEA.

This clonotype was picked up many times. Its antigen is not yet known. Per-base qualities were not stored, and no clone one base away is much larger. This TCR came from a male donor with ankylosing spondylitis. The chain couples TRBV29-1 to TRBJ2-1, with the D call perhaps TRBD1 or TRBD2, each one matching 7 bases. Sequencing input: blood, either unsorted or a sorted T cell fraction (not recorded which). The CDR3 region has the sequence CSVDRGHAGDEQFF. The sequenced DNA is TGCAGCGTTGATAGGGGGCACGCGGGAGATGAGCAGTTCTTC.